A single sample is the source of the 11 T cell receptor beta chains below, sequenced in a study of T cells expressing NK-cell markers. TCRdb reanalyzed the 5' RACE reads and collapses them to one entry per CDR3 protein, without DNA. The sample is made up of around 100,000 distinct CDR3 sequences, and the top ten hold approximately 17% of it. Material: blood T cells: a sorted CD56 or NKG2C T cell subset, CD4+ or CD8+ T cells, or bulk PBMC T cells (not recorded which). These receptors came from a woman aged 18-69 years in good health.

The chain uses TRBV7-2 and TRBJ2-5; with no DNA, the TCRdb D assignment of TRBD2 cannot be verified. The CDR3 runs to 14 residues. The germline gives CDR1 SGHTA, CDR2 FQGNSA. Here the CDR3 reads CASSQGLNQETQYF.

The V gene is TRBV7-9, the J gene TRBJ2-5; absent DNA, TCRdb's TRBD1 call cannot be checked. The CDR3 covers 15 residues. Germline V lookup: CDR1 SEHNR, CDR2 FQNEAQ (reference sequence). This CDR3 reads CASSFGTGGAETQYF.

This chain links TRBV7-9 with TRBJ2-7; the TCRdb call, TRBD1, lacks DNA for checking. This CDR3 contains 14 residues. In germline, CDR1 is SEHNR, CDR2 FQNEAQ (reference sequence). The CDR3 here is CASSSPQGAGEQYF.

V usage is TRBV12-3 or TRBV12-4 and J usage is TRBJ1-2. The CDR3 spans 13 residues. The CDR3 protein is CASSFYQVRGYTF.

The chain links TRBV7-9 to TRBJ2-7. This CDR3 has 12 amino acids. CDR1 SEHNR and CDR2 FQNEAQ come from the germline V gene (reference sequence). This CDR3 reads CASSLNPAEQYF.

This chain links TRBV27 with TRBJ2-1; TCRdb names TRBD1, which stays unverified in the absence of DNA. Per the germline V gene, CDR1 is MNHEY and CDR2 is SMNVEV (reference sequence). There are 13 residues in the CDR3. The CDR3 is CATGTGAYNEQFF.

This sequence joins TRBV30 and TRBJ1-4; with no DNA, the TCRdb D assignment of TRBD1 cannot be verified. CDR1 GTSNPN and CDR2 SVGIG come from the germline V gene (reference sequence). The CDR3 loop spans 15 amino acids. Here the CDR3 reads CAWTSSTVSNEKLFF.

The rearrangement joins TRBV3-1 to TRBJ1-1; without DNA, the TCRdb call of TRBD1 cannot be checked. CDR1 and CDR2 from the germline V gene are LGHDT and YNNKEL (reference sequence). CDR3 size: 16 residues. The CDR3 sequence is CASISIGTMQNTEAFF.

V and J are TRBV6-1 and TRBJ2-3; TCRdb proposes TRBD1, but this gene call is untestable without DNA. The CDR3 spans 14 residues. Germline CDR1 reads MNHNS; CDR2 reads SASEGT. The CDR3 sequence: CAGSQGAGGDTQYF.

This chain joins TRBV28 and TRBJ2-5; TCRdb selects TRBD1, and the lack of DNA leaves this call unchecked. From germline, CDR1 is MDHEN and CDR2 SYDVKM. The CDR3 loop spans 15 amino acids. CDR3 amino acids: CATALGQGPQETQYF.

V usage is TRBV6-1 and J usage is TRBJ2-5; the D call from TCRdb, TRBD1, cannot be confirmed without DNA. The CDR3 consists of 14 residues. Germline CDR1 is MNHNS and CDR2 is SASEGT. The CDR3 reads CASTPGPPSETQYF.